The 2 T cell receptor beta chains below come from one sample, sequenced in a study of blood T cells in healthy people across ages. Together with a sample-barcoded 5' primer, a J-beta primer mix was included in a second PCR lasting about 6 to 12 cycles. One entry per CDR3 protein, called by TCRdb with MiXCR from the 5' RACE reads. This sample yields 700,000 or so distinct CDR3 sequences, of which 22% are seen a single time; about 20% belongs to the top ten. Sequencing was done on a sample of blood. The receptors originated from a man between 70 and 80 years old in good health.

V gene TRBV29-1 combines with J gene TRBJ1-2, with a possible D match to TRBD1 (5 bases). Trimming removed 6 bases at V and 6 bases at J, with 20 bases between. The CDR3 contains 14 residues. Germline CDR1 and CDR2: SQVTM and ANQGSEA. CDR3 DNA: TGCAGCGTCATCCCCACGGCCAGGGTGCATGGCTACACCTTC. Protein sequence: CSVIPTARVHGYTF.

In this sample, this clonotype turned up a few times. The chain couples TRBV10-3 to TRBJ2-1; 8 bases agree with TRBD2. V lost 3 bases and J lost 5; bases outside the gene matches: 9. This CDR3 is 16 amino acids long. CDR1 is ENHRY and CDR2 is SYGVKD in the germline V gene. The CDR3 region is CAISDSGTRSHNEQFF. DNA of the CDR3: TGTGCCATCAGTGACTCCGGGACTAGGTCCCACAATGAGCAGTTCTTC.